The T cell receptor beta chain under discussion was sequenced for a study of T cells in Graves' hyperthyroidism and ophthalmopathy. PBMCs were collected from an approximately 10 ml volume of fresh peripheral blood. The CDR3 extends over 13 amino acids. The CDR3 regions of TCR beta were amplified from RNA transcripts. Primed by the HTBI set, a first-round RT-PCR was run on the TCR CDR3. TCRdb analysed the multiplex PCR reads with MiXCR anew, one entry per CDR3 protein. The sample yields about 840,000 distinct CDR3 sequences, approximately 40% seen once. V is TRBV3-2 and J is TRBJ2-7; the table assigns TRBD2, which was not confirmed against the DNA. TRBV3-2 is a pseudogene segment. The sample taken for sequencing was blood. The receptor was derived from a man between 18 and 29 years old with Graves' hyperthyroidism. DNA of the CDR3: TGTGCCAGCAGCAGACTAGCGTACCACGAGCAGTACTTC. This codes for CASSRLAYHEQYF.